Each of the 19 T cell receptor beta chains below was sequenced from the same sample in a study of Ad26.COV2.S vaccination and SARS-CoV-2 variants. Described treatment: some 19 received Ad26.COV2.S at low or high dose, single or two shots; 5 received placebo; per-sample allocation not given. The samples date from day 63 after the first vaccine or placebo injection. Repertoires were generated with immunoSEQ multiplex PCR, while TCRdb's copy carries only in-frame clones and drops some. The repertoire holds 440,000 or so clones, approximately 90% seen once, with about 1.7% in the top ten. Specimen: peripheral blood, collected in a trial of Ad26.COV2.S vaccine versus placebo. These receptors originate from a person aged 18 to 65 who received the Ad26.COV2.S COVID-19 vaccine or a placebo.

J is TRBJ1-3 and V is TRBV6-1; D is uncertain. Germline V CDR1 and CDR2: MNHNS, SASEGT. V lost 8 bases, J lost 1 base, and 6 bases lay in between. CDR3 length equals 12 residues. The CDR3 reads CASVGSGNTIYF. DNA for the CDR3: TGTGCCAGCGTAGGGTCTGGAAACACCATATATTTT.

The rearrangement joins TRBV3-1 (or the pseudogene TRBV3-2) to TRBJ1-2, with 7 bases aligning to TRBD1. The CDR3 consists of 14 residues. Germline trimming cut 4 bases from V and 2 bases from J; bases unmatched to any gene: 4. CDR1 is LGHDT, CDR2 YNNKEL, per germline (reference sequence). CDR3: CASSRSTGNYGYTF. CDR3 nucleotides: TGTGCCAGCAGCCGATCGACAGGGAACTATGGCTACACCTTC.

CDR3 sequence: CASSPPQAPYEQYF. CDR3 DNA: TGTGCCAGCAGTCCGCCACAGGCCCCCTACGAGCAGTACTTC. This rearrangement joins TRBV2 to TRBJ2-7; D is possibly TRBD1 (5 bases). This CDR3 has 14 amino acids. Germline V CDR1 and CDR2: SNHLY, FYNNEI. Trimming shortened V by 5 bases and J by 2 bases, and 13 bases separated the two germline ends.

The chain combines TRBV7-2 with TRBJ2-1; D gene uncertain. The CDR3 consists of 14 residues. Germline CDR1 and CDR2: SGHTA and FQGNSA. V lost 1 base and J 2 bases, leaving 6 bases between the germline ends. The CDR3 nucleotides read TGTGCCAGCAGCTTAGGGCGAGCCTACAATGAGCAGTTCTTC. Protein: CASSLGRAYNEQFF.

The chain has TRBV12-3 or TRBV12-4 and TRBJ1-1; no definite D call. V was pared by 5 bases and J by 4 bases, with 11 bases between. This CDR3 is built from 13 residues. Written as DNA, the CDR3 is TGTGCCAGCAGTCCTAAATTAAGCACTGAAGCTTTCTTT. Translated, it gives CASSPKLSTEAFF.

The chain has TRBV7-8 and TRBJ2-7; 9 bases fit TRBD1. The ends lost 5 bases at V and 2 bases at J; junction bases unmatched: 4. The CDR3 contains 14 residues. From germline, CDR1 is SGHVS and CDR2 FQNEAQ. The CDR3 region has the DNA TGTGCCAGCAGCCGACAGGGGGAGACCTACGAGCAGTACTTC. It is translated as CASSRQGETYEQYF.

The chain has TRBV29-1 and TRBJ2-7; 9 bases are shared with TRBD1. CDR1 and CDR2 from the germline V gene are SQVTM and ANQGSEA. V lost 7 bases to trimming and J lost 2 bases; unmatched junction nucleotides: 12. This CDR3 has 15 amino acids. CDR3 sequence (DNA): TGCAGCGCTGGTTCCGGGACAGGGAAACCCTACGAGCAGTACTTC. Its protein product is CSAGSGTGKPYEQYF.

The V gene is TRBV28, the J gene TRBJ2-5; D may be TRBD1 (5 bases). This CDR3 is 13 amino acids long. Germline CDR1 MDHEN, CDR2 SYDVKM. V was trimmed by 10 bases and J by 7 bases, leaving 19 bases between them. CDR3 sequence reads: CATSEAGAVTQYF. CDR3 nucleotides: TGTGCCACCTCTGAGGCTGGGGCCGTGACCCAGTACTTC.

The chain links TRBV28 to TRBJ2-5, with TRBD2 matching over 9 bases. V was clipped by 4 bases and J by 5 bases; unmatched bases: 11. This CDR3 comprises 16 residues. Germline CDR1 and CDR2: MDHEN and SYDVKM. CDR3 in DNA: TGTGCCAGCAGTTCCCCAGTGGGTAGCGGGGGTGAGACCCAGTACTTC. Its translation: CASSSPVGSGGETQYF.

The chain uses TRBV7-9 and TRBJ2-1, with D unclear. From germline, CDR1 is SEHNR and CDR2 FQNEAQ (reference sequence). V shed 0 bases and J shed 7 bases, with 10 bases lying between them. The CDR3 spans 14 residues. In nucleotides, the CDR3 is TGTGCCAGCAGCTTAGCGCTTAGGGTGAATGAGCAGTTCTTC. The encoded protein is CASSLALRVNEQFF.

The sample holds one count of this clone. In DNA form, the CDR3 reads TGTGCCAGCAGCCACCAGGGAGCGGGGGTTAACTCTGGGGCCAACGTCCTGACTTTC. It translates to CASSHQGAGVNSGANVLTF. The chain links TRBV4-2 to TRBJ2-6; the match to TRBD2 covers 8 bases. J gave up 0 bases and V 3 bases, and 10 bases lay outside the gene matches. CDR3 size: 19 residues. The V gene's germline CDR1 is LGHNA and CDR2 YNFKEQ.

CDR3 sequence: CASSILGQANYGYTF. CDR3 DNA sequence: TGTGCCAGTAGTATCTTGGGACAGGCGAACTATGGCTACACCTTC. J is TRBJ1-2 and V is TRBV19, with TRBD1 identical over 8 bases. Germline CDR1 LNHDA, CDR2 SQIVND (reference sequence). This CDR3 comprises 15 residues. V was pared by 3 bases and J by 2 bases, with 5 bases of the junction left unmatched.

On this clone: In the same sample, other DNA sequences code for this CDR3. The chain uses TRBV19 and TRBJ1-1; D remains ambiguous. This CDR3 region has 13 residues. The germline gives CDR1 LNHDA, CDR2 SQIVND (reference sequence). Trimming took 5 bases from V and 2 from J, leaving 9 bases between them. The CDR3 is CASSFDRNTEAFF. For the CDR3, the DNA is TGTGCCAGTAGTTTCGACCGTAACACTGAAGCTTTCTTT.

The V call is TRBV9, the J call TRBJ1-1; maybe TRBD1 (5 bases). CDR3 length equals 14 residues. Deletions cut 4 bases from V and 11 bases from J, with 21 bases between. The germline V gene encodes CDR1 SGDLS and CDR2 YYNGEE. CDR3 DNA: TGTGCCAGCAGCCCGCAAGGGGCCTCGGATGTGGCTTTCTTT. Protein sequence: CASSPQGASDVAFF.

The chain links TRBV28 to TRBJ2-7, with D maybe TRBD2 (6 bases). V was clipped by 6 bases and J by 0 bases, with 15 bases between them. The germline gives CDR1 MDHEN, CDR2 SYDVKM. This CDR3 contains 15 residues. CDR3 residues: CASSLGGLSSYEQYF. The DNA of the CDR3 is TGTGCCAGCAGCTTGGGAGGCCTTAGCTCCTACGAGCAGTACTTC.

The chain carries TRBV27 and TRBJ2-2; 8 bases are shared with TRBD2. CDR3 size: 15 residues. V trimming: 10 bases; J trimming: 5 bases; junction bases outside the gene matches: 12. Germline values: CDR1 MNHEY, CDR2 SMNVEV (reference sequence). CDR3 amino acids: CATRTREGWTGELFF. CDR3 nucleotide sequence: TGTGCCACACGGACCCGGGAGGGGTGGACCGGGGAGCTGTTTTTT.

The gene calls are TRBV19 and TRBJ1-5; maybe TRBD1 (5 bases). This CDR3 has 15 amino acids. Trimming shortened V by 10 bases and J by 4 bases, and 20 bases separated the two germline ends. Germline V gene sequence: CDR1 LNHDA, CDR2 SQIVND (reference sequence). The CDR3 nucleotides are TGTGCCACCCTAGTAGTGGCTGAGGGGAATCAGCCCCAGCATTTT. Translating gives CATLVVAEGNQPQHF.

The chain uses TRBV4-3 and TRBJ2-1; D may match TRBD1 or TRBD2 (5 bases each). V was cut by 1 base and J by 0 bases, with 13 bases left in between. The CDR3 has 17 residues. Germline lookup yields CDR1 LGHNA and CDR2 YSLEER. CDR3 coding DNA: TGCGCCAGCAGCCAAGTCGGCTGGGGGAGCTCCTACAATGAGCAGTTCTTC. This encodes CASSQVGWGSSYNEQFF.

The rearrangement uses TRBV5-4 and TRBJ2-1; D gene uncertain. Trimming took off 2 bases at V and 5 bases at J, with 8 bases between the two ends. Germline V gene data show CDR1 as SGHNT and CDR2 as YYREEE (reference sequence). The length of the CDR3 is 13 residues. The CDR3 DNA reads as TGTGCCAGCAGCTTCCGGGCCAACAATGAGCAGTTCTTC. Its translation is CASSFRANNEQFF.